Below, one TCR beta chain is given with its context. The immunoSEQ assay amplified TCRB CDR3 from up to about 2 ug DNA. Amplification used 60 V beta primers and 13 J beta primers. Here immunoSEQ multiplex PCR was the method, and the copy in TCRdb shows in-frame clones only, minus some. The sample contains around 32,000 clones, approximately 91% of which appear only once. Selection required adequate fresh-frozen tumor tissue plus more than two years' survival data. This CDR3 region has 14 residues. With 0 bases removed from V and 4 bases from J, the gap between germline ends came to 10 bases. Germline lookup yields CDR1 MNHEY and CDR2 SVGAGI. The data are from a study of glioma-infiltrating T cells after dendritic cell vaccination.

V is TRBV6-5 and J is TRBJ2-7, with D maybe TRBD2 (6 bases). This receptor was identified in a human donor with glioblastoma. Here the sequenced sample was blood, taken before dendritic cell vaccination. This chain's CDR3 is CASSYSGGRYEQYF. The CDR3 coding sequence is TGTGCCAGCAGTTACTCGGGGGGTCGTTACGAGCAGTACTTC.